The T cell receptor (beta chain) under discussion was sequenced for a study of technical replicates of blood from a few donors. The V end was cut by 7 bases, the J end by 0 bases, with 10 bases between. This CDR3 comprises 14 residues. From germline, CDR1 is SGHNT and CDR2 YENEEA. Only in-frame clones appear in the TCRdb table, and some are missing; sequencing was by immunoSEQ multiplex PCR. The sample has about 90,000 clones; about 90% are singletons. The source of this sequence is a human donor in good health. The V gene is TRBV11-3, the J gene TRBJ1-3; D gene unclear. Sequencing was performed on T cells isolated from PBMCs. CDR3 amino acids: CASMRVFSGNTIYF. The CDR3 bases are TGTGCCAGCATGCGGGTGTTCTCTGGAAACACCATATATTTT. Together with reference TRBV11-3 and TRBJ1-3, the CDR3 gives the full variable domain: EAGVVQSPRYKIIEKKQPVAFWCNPISGHNTLYWYLQNLGQGPELLIRYENEEAVDDSQLPKDRFSAERLKGVDSTLKIQPAELGDSAVYLCASMRVFSGNTIYFGEGSWLTVV.